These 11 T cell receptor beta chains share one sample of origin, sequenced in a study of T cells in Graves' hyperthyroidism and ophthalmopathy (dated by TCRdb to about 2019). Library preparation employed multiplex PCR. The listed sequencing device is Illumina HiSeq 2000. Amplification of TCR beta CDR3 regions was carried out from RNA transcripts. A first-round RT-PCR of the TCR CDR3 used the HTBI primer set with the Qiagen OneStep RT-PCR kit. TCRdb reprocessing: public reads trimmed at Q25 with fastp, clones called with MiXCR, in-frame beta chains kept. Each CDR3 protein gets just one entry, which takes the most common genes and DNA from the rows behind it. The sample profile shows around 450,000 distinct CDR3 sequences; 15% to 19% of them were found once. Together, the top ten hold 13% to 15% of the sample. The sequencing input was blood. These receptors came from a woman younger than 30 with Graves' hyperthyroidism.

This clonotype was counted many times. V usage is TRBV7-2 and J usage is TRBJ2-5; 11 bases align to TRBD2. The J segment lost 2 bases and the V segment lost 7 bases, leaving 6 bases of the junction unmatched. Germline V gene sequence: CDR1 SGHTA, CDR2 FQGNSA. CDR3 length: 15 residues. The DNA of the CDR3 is TGTGCCAGCATCCTTAGCGGGGGGGCTCAAGAGACCCAGTACTTC. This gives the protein CASILSGGAQETQYF.

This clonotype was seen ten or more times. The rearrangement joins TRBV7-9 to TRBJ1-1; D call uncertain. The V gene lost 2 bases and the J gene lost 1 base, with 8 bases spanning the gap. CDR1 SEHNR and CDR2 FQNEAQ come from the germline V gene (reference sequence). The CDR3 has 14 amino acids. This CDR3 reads CASSLIQKNTEAFF. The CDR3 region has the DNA TGTGCCAGCAGCTTAATTCAGAAGAACACTGAAGCTTTCTTT.

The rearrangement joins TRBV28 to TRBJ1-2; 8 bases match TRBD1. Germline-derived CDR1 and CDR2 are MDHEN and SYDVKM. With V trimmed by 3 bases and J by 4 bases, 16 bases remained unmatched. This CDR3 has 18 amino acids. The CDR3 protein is CASSFLGQGAQGIYGYTF. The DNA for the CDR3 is TGTGCCAGCAGTTTTTTAGGGCAGGGGGCGCAGGGAATCTATGGCTACACCTTC.

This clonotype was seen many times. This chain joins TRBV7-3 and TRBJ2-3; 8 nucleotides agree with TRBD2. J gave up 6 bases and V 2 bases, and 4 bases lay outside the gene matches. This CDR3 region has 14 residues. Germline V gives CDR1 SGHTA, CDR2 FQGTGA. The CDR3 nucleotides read TGTGCCAGCAGCTTAGCGGGGGGAGTTGATACGCAGTATTTT. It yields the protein CASSLAGGVDTQYF.

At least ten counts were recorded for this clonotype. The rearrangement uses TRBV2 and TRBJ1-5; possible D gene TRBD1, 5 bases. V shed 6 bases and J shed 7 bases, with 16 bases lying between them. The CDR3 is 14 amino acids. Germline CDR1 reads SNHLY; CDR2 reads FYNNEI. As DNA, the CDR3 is TGTGCCAGCAGAGGGACGGTGGACCAGCAGCCCCAGCATTTT. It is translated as CASRGTVDQQPQHF.

Here the CDR3 reads CASSYAGRGETQYF. Here the CDR3 DNA reads TGTGCCAGCAGTTACGCCGGGAGGGGAGAGACCCAGTACTTC. The chain joins TRBV2 to TRBJ2-5, with 8 bases that match TRBD2. Germline assignment: CDR1 SNHLY and CDR2 FYNNEI. This CDR3 is built from 14 residues. Trimming cost V 5 bases and J 4 bases; bases outside gene matches: 6.

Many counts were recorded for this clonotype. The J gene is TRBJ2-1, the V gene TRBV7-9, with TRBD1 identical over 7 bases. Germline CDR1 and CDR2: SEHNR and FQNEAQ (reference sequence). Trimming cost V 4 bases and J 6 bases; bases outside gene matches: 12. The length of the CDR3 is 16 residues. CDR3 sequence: CASSSTTGRDFNEQFF. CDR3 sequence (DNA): TGTGCCAGCAGCTCCACGACAGGGCGCGATTTCAATGAGCAGTTCTTC.

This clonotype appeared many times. This CDR3 is CASSHRQEPLQETQYF. The CDR3 nucleotides are TGTGCCAGCAGCCACCGACAGGAGCCATTACAAGAGACCCAGTACTTC. The chain is built from TRBV7-9 and TRBJ2-5; tentatively, D is TRBD1 (6 bases). The V gene lost 5 bases and the J gene lost 2 bases, with 18 bases spanning the gap. Germline V CDR1 and CDR2: SEHNR, FQNEAQ (reference sequence). CDR3 length: 16 residues.

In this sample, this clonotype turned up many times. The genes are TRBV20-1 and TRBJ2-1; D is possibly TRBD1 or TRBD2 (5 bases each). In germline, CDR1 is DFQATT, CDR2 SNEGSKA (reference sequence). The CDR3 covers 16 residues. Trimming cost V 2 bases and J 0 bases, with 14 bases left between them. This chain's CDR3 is CSARPPRDGSYNEQFF. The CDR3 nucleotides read TGCAGTGCTAGACCTCCCCGGGACGGCTCCTACAATGAGCAGTTCTTC.

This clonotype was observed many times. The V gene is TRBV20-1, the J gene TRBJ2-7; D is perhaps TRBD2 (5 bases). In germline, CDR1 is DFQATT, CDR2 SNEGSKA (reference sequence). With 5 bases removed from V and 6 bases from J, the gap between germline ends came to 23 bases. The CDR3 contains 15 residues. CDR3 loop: CSAGPLEKSRSEQYF. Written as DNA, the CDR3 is TGCAGTGCTGGACCACTAGAGAAATCCCGCTCCGAGCAGTACTTC.

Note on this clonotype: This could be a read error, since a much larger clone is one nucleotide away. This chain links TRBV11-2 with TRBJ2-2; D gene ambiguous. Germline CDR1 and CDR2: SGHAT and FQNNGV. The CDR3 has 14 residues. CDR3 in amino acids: CTSSKRANTGELFF. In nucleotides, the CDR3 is TGTACCAGCAGCAAACGGGCGAACACCGGGGAGCTGTTTTTT.